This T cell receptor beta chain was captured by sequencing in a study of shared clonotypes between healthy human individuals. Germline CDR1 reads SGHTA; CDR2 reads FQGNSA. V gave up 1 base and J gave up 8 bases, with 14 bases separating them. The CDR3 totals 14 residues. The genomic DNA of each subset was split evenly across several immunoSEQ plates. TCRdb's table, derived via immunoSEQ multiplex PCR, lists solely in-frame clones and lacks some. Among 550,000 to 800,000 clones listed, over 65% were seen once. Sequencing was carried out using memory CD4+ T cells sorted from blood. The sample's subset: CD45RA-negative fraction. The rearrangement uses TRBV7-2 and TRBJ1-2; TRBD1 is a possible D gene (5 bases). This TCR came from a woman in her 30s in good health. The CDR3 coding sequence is TGTGCCAGCAGCTTAGAGGCAGGGTGGCGGGGCTACACCTTC. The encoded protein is CASSLEAGWRGYTF.